A single sample is the source of the 30 T cell receptor beta chains below, sequenced in a study of cytomegalovirus exposure and HLA in healthy donors. It was with 60 Vbeta and 13 Jbeta primers that the PCR ran. Method: immunoSEQ multiplex PCR; TCRdb's copy keeps in-frame clones and lacks some. This table has about 160,000 clones, roughly four fifths appearing once. Material for sequencing was PBMCs. These receptors all stem from a woman aged 45-65 years in good health and CMV-seropositive.

The chain combines TRBV19 with TRBJ2-4; 10 positions match TRBD2. Germline V gene lookup returns CDR1 LNHDA and CDR2 SQIVND (reference sequence). The CDR3 is 17 residues long. V gave up 5 bases and J gave up 1 base; unmatched junction bases: 8. CDR3 loop: CASSPPLAGGAKNIQYF. In nucleotides, the CDR3 is TGTGCCAGTAGTCCACCCTTAGCGGGGGGTGCCAAAAACATTCAGTACTTC.

This sequence joins TRBV7-8 and TRBJ2-7, with 8 bases fitting TRBD1. The CDR3 totals 14 residues. Germline trimming cut 5 bases from V and 3 bases from J; bases unmatched to any gene: 6. Germline CDR1 and CDR2: SGHVS and FQNEAQ. CDR3 sequence: CASSRTDRVYEQYF. The CDR3 DNA reads TGTGCCAGCAGCCGAACGGACAGGGTCTACGAGCAGTACTTC.

This clone is medium-sized in the sample. CDR3 residues: CASSLERSEQYF. CDR3 DNA sequence: TGTGCCAGCAGCTTGGAGCGGTCCGAGCAGTACTTC. This chain connects TRBV5-4 to TRBJ2-7, with TRBD2 as a possible D gene (5 bases). Germline V gene lookup returns CDR1 SGHNT and CDR2 YYREEE (reference sequence). V shed 0 bases and J shed 6 bases, with 7 bases lying between them. CDR3 length equals 12 residues.

The chain recombines TRBV5-1 with TRBJ2-1; 7 nucleotides line up with TRBD1. The CDR3 is 14 residues long. V lost 3 bases, J lost 13 bases, and 13 bases stayed unmatched. Germline V gene sequence: CDR1 SGHRS, CDR2 YFSETQ. This CDR3 is CASSSGTESTDQFF. The CDR3, as DNA: TGCGCCAGCAGCTCGGGGACAGAAAGTACCGATCAGTTCTTC.

V and J are TRBV30 and TRBJ2-1, with D possibly being TRBD1 (6 bases). The CDR3 loop spans 12 amino acids. V was clipped by 4 bases and J by 8 bases, with 12 bases between them. Germline V gene sequence: CDR1 GTSNPN, CDR2 SVGIG (reference sequence). CDR3 sequence: CAWNLQGDEQFF. CDR3 coding DNA: TGTGCCTGGAACTTACAGGGTGATGAGCAGTTCTTC.

Comment on this clone: One end of the junction does not line up with germline, which may come from a read error. The chain couples TRBV7-8 to TRBJ1-1; possibly TRBD1 for D (6 bases). Germline CDR1 SGHVS, CDR2 FQNEAQ. This CDR3 comprises 19 residues. The CDR3 reads CACSGGVGGLQGSNTEAFF. The DNA of the CDR3 is TGTGCCTGCAGCGGAGGAGTTGGGGGCCTCCAGGGTTCGAACACTGAAGCTTTCTTT. Using reference TRBV7-8 and TRBJ1-1 for the parts outside the CDR3, the full variable domain is GAGVSQSPRYKVAKRGQDVALRCDPISGHVSLFWYQQALGQGPEFLTYFQNEAQLDKSGLPSDRFFAERPEGSVSTLKIQRTQQEDSAVYLCACSGGVGGLQGSNTEAFFGQGTRLTVV.

This chain joins TRBV30 and TRBJ2-1, with 9 nucleotides matching TRBD1. Germline assignment: CDR1 GTSNPN and CDR2 SVGIG (reference sequence). The CDR3 is 13 amino acids. The ends lost 2 bases at V and 14 bases at J; junction bases unmatched: 10. CDR3 amino acids: CAWSQGTGRGEFF. The DNA for the CDR3 is TGTGCCTGGAGTCAAGGGACAGGGCGTGGTGAGTTCTTC. The variable domain in full, with the rest retrieved from reference TRBV30 and TRBJ2-1, is SQTIHQWPATLVQPVGSPLSLECTVEGTSNPNLYWYRQAAGRGLQLLFYSVGIGQISSEVPQNLSASRPQDRQFILSSKKLLLSDSGFYLCAWSQGTGRGEFFGPGTRLTVL.

This clone occurred a few times. The chain employs TRBV2 and TRBJ1-2; D call uncertain. Between the trimmed V and J ends, which lost 5 bases and 2 bases, there was a span of 9 bases. Germline CDR1 reads SNHLY; CDR2 reads FYNNEI. CDR3 size: 13 residues. The CDR3 bases are TGTGCCAGCAGTCAGGAGGCAAACTATGGCTACACCTTC. It codes for CASSQEANYGYTF.

The chain uses TRBV5-1 and TRBJ2-3; 11 nucleotides agree with TRBD2. Germline V CDR1 and CDR2: SGHRS, YFSETQ. The CDR3 totals 18 residues. J lost 4 bases, V lost 4 bases, and 14 bases had no gene match. The CDR3: CASSNPGLADRGADTQYF. CDR3 nucleotide sequence: TGCGCCAGCAGCAATCCGGGACTAGCGGATCGGGGCGCAGATACGCAGTATTTT. The whole variable domain, filled in from reference TRBV5-1 and TRBJ2-3, reads KAGVTQTPRYLIKTRGQQVTLSCSPISGHRSVSWYQQTPGQGLQFLFEYFSETQRNKGNFPGRFSGRQFSNSRSEMNVSTLELGDSALYLCASSNPGLADRGADTQYFGPGTRLTVL.

V gene TRBV18 combines with J gene TRBJ1-1, with TRBD1 as a possible D gene (5 bases). Per the germline V gene, CDR1 is KGHSH and CDR2 is LQKENI. V lost 2 bases and J 5 bases, leaving 12 bases between the germline ends. The CDR3 sequence is 14 residues long. CDR3 residues: CASSPGGGGTEAFF. CDR3 sequence (DNA): TGTGCCAGCTCACCAGGCGGGGGAGGGACTGAAGCTTTCTTT.

With regard to this clone: Other nucleotide sequences in the sample specify the same CDR3. The rearrangement uses TRBV5-1 and TRBJ2-7; tentative D call: TRBD2 (6 bases). The CDR3 has 15 amino acids. The V and J ends lost 7 bases and 5 bases respectively, with 22 bases between them. The germline CDR1 and CDR2 sequences are SGHRS and YFSETQ. CDR3 sequence (DNA): TGCGCCAGCTATTTTACTCCCGCCAGGGAGGACGAGCAGTACTTC. It yields the protein CASYFTPAREDEQYF.

In its sample, this clone was seen a few times. The rearrangement links TRBV6-4 to TRBJ2-7, with 7 bases aligning to TRBD2. The CDR3 has 15 amino acids. CDR1 MRHNA and CDR2 SNTAGT come from the germline V gene. The J segment lost 0 bases and the V segment lost 10 bases, leaving 12 bases of the junction unmatched. The DNA for the CDR3 is TGTGCCAATTCGCGGGGAGGGACCTCCTCCTACGAGCAGTACTTC. Its translation: CANSRGGTSSYEQYF.

J is TRBJ1-2 and V is TRBV7-9, with D maybe TRBD1 (6 bases). This CDR3 region has 15 residues. Trimming took 2 bases from V and 4 from J, leaving 14 bases between them. Germline values: CDR1 SEHNR, CDR2 FQNEAQ (reference sequence). CDR3 amino acids: CASSLTTGQGYGYTF. CDR3 DNA: TGTGCCAGCAGCTTAACCACAGGGCAGGGCTATGGCTACACCTTC.

This clone has only one observation. The chain couples TRBV6-1 to TRBJ2-3; 8 nucleotides match TRBD1. The CDR3 length is 16 residues. Trimming at V came to 0 bases and at J to 5 bases, leaving 7 bases not matched to a gene. CDR1 is MNHNS, CDR2 SASEGT, per germline. For the CDR3, the DNA is TGTGCCAGCAGTGAAGCTTACGCAGGGGGCTTAGATACGCAGTATTTT. Protein: CASSEAYAGGLDTQYF.

The chain is built from TRBV2 and TRBJ1-1; TRBD1 might be the D (5 bases). V shed 11 bases and J shed 5 bases, with 15 bases lying between them. Germline V gene sequence: CDR1 SNHLY, CDR2 FYNNEI. The CDR3 totals 12 residues. CDR3 amino acids: CASTPGVTEAFF. Written as DNA, the CDR3 is TGTGCCTCAACCCCGGGGGTGACTGAAGCTTTCTTT.

This clone was observed a few times. The rearrangement uses TRBV7-9 and TRBJ2-2, with TRBD1 identical over 8 bases. The CDR3 consists of 16 residues. V dropped 3 bases and J dropped 5; count of bases not matched to a gene: 8. Germline V gives CDR1 SEHNR, CDR2 FQNEAQ (reference sequence). The CDR3 sequence is CASSFGRGPETGELFF. The CDR3 nucleotides read TGTGCCAGCAGCTTTGGCAGGGGGCCGGAGACCGGGGAGCTGTTTTTT. Using reference TRBV7-9 and TRBJ2-2 for the parts outside the CDR3, the full variable domain is DTGVSQNPRHKITKRGQNVTFRCDPISEHNRLYWYRQTLGQGPEFLTYFQNEAQLEKSRLLSDRFSAERPKGSFSTLEIQRTEQGDSAMYLCASSFGRGPETGELFFGEGSRLTVL.

The chain carries TRBV19 and TRBJ1-2, with D possibly TRBD1 on 6 matching bases. The germline V gene has CDR1 LNHDA and CDR2 SQIVND (reference sequence). This CDR3 is built from 13 residues. V lost 7 bases, J lost 4 bases, and 13 bases lay in between. For the CDR3, the DNA is TGTGCCAGTACCCGGGACACTTCCTATGGCTACACCTTC. As protein: CASTRDTSYGYTF.

This clone came up once. V usage is TRBV15 and J usage is TRBJ1-5; D is undetermined. Germline V gives CDR1 LNHNV, CDR2 YYDKDF (reference sequence). This CDR3 region has 13 residues. Between the trimmed V and J ends, which lost 3 bases and 5 bases, there was a span of 8 bases. As DNA, the CDR3 is TGTGCCACCAGCAGGGAGGCTTATCAGCCCCAGCATTTT. Its translation is CATSREAYQPQHF. The variable domain in full, with the rest retrieved from reference TRBV15 and TRBJ1-5, is DAMVIQNPRYQVTQFGKPVTLSCSQTLNHNVMYWYQQKSSQAPKLLFHYYDKDFNNEADTPDNFQSRRPNTSFCFLDIRSPGLGDTAMYLCATSREAYQPQHFGDGTRLSIL.

The chain joins TRBV5-1 to TRBJ2-7, with TRBD1 matching 7 bases. V was pared by 7 bases and J by 3 bases, with 7 bases of the junction left unmatched. Germline CDR1 SGHRS, CDR2 YFSETQ. The CDR3 sequence is 13 residues long. Here the CDR3 reads CASGPTGIYEQYF. The CDR3 coding sequence is TGCGCCAGCGGCCCGACAGGGATCTACGAGCAGTACTTC. Supplemented by reference TRBV5-1 and TRBJ2-7, the full variable domain reads KAGVTQTPRYLIKTRGQQVTLSCSPISGHRSVSWYQQTPGQGLQFLFEYFSETQRNKGNFPGRFSGRQFSNSRSEMNVSTLELGDSALYLCASGPTGIYEQYFGPGTRLTVT.

V usage is TRBV11-3 and J usage is TRBJ2-1; 8 bases align to TRBD2. The CDR3 sequence is 14 residues long. Germline V CDR1 and CDR2: SGHNT, YENEEA. V shed 5 bases, J shed 8 bases, and the junction held 8 bases outside the gene matches. CDR3 in DNA: TGTGCCAGCAGCATAAGCACCGGGGGGGATGAGCAGTTCTTC. It encodes CASSISTGGDEQFF.

The chain employs TRBV4-2 and TRBJ2-1, with 10 bases aligning to TRBD2. The germline V gene encodes CDR1 LGHNA and CDR2 YNFKEQ. CDR3 length: 17 amino acids. V shed 0 bases, J shed 6 bases, and the junction held 8 bases outside the gene matches. The DNA of the CDR3 is TGTGCCAGCAGCCAAGAATCGGCTAGCGGGGGAATCAATGAGCAGTTCTTC. Its protein product is CASSQESASGGINEQFF.

The chain employs TRBV5-1 and TRBJ2-7, with no clear D. V was shortened by 4 bases and J by 3 bases, with 17 bases between the two germline ends. CDR3 length: 15 amino acids. Germline CDR1 and CDR2: SGHRS and YFSETQ. The CDR3 DNA reads TGCGCCAGCAGCCCCTTCGCAAGAGAGCTCTACGAGCAGTACTTC. Its protein is CASSPFARELYEQYF.

This chain uses TRBV6-5 with TRBJ1-2; D is undetermined. Germline CDR1 reads MNHEY; CDR2 reads SVGAGI. CDR3 length: 13 amino acids. V lost 7 bases, J lost 5 bases, and 14 bases lay in between. CDR3 amino acids: CASTRGSTYGYTF. In DNA, the CDR3 is TGTGCCAGCACCCGGGGATCGACATATGGCTACACCTTC.

The DNA for the CDR3 is TGTGCCAGCAGCTTGGGGGGCGGAACCTCTGGAAACACCATATATTTT. Protein product: CASSLGGGTSGNTIYF. This rearrangement joins TRBV5-6 to TRBJ1-3; TRBD1 is a possible D gene (5 bases). The germline CDR1 and CDR2 sequences are SGHDT and YYEEEE. Between the trimmed V and J ends, which lost 0 bases and 0 bases, there was a span of 10 bases. This CDR3 is built from 16 residues.

The rearrangement links TRBV27 to TRBJ1-2; D gene unclear. Germline CDR1 is MNHEY and CDR2 is SMNVEV (reference sequence). The length of the CDR3 is 16 residues. V was trimmed by 0 bases and J by 10 bases, leaving 21 bases between them. The CDR3 protein is CASSLSKVSQIHSYTF. CDR3 nucleotide sequence: TGTGCCAGCAGTTTATCGAAAGTCTCACAGATACATTCCTACACCTTC.

V and J are TRBV27 and TRBJ2-7; D is perhaps TRBD1 (5 bases). This CDR3 comprises 16 residues. Trimming cost V 5 bases and J 1 base, with 18 bases left between them. Germline V lookup: CDR1 MNHEY, CDR2 SMNVEV (reference sequence). In DNA, the CDR3 is TGTGCCAGCAGTCGCTGGGGCCCAACGGGTTCCTACGAGCAGTACTTC. Translation gives CASSRWGPTGSYEQYF.

J is TRBJ1-4 and V is TRBV21-1; the D call TRBD1 from the table was never checked on the DNA. TRBV21-1 is a pseudogene locus. The CDR3 loop spans 16 amino acids. The CDR3 nucleotides are TGTGCCAGCAGCAAAGTCTATGTCAGGGGGAATGAAAAACTGTTTTTT. It encodes CASSKVYVRGNEKLFF.

The gene calls are TRBV4-2 and TRBJ1-2, with 7 bases lining up with TRBD1. The germline V gene encodes CDR1 LGHNA and CDR2 YNFKEQ. The CDR3 loop spans 14 amino acids. V dropped 3 bases and J dropped 7; count of bases not matched to a gene: 8. In nucleotides, the CDR3 is TGTGCCAGCAGCCAGGTCGGGACAGCTGGTGGCTACACCTTC. Translating gives CASSQVGTAGGYTF.

This chain links TRBV9 with TRBJ1-5; 8 nucleotides line up with TRBD1. This CDR3 has 16 amino acids. Germline CDR1 is SGDLS and CDR2 is YYNGEE. Unmatched junction bases numbered 6, after V lost 0 bases and J lost 4 bases. The CDR3 loop is CASSVGDRGLNQPQHF. CDR3 bases: TGTGCCAGCAGCGTAGGAGACAGGGGTTTGAATCAGCCCCAGCATTTT.

This sequence joins TRBV6-6 and TRBJ1-1; D not certain. Germline-derived CDR1 and CDR2 are MNHNY and SVGAGI (reference sequence). This CDR3 region has 12 residues. The V end was cut by 4 bases, the J end by 7 bases, with 10 bases between. This CDR3 is CASSSGGYEAFF. The CDR3, as DNA: TGTGCCAGCAGTTCTGGAGGGTATGAAGCTTTCTTT.